This entry is about one TCR beta chain. The antigen is not known. The PCR contained 60 Vbeta and 13 Jbeta primers. Sequencing was performed with immunoSEQ multiplex PCR; in TCRdb, only in-frame clones are kept and a portion is missing. Among about 76,000 clones listed, 60% to 75% were seen once. The V gene's germline CDR1 is MGHRA and CDR2 YSYEKL. This CDR3 has 15 residues. V lost 1 base to trimming and J lost 4 bases, with 14 bases between them. The sample originates from a study of cytomegalovirus exposure and HLA in healthy donors. General observations from the study: Later, an analysis found that common viral pathogens appeared to be linked with several of the most significant clusters.

This TCR came from a woman aged 40 to 55 in good health and CMV-seropositive. The chain links TRBV4-1 to TRBJ2-7, with D hard to call. The sample taken for sequencing was PBMCs. The CDR3 reads CASSQAQSIGYEQYF. The CDR3 DNA is TGCGCCAGCAGCCAAGCACAGTCAATCGGATACGAGCAGTACTTC.